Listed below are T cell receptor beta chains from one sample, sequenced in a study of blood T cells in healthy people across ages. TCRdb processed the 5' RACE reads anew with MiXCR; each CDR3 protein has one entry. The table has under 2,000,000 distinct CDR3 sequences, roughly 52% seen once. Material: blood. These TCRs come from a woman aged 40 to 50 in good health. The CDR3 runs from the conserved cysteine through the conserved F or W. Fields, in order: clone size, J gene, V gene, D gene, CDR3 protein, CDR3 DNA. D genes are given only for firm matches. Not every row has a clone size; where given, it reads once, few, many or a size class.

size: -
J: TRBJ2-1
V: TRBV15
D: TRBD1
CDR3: CATSRDLAGGTGNEQFF
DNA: TGTGCCACCAGCAGAGATCTGGCAGGGGGCACGGGTAATGAGCAGTTCTTC

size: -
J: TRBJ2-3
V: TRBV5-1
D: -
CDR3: CASREGAIRTDTQYF
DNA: TGCGCCAGCAGGGAGGGGGCTATTCGCACAGATACGCAGTATTTT

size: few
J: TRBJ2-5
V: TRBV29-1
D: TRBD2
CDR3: CSVVTSGSTQQYF
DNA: TGCAGCGTCGTAACTAGCGGGTCTACGCAGCAGTACTTC

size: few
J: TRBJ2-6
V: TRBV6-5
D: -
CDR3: CASGQPKGANVLTF
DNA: TGTGCCAGCGGACAGCCGAAGGGGGCCAACGTCCTGACTTTC

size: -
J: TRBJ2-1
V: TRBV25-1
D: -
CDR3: CASAQFEQFF
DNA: TGTGCCAGTGCTCAGTTTGAGCAGTTCTTC

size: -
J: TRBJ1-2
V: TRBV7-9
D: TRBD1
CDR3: CASSRFAGGIGYGYTF
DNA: TGTGCCAGCAGCAGATTTGCAGGGGGCATAGGGTATGGCTACACCTTC

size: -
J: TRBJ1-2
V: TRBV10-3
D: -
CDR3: CATSDPGWSHLQGYTF
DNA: TGTGCCACCAGCGATCCTGGTTGGAGCCACCTTCAGGGCTACACCTTC

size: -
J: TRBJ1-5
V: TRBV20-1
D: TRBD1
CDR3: CSASAGGWNSNQPQHF
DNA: TGCAGTGCTAGCGCAGGGGGGTGGAATAGCAATCAGCCCCAGCATTTT

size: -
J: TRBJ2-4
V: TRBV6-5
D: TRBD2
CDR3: CASRRGLAGSTQYF
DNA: TGTGCCAGCAGAAGAGGACTAGCGGGGAGCACCCAGTACTTC

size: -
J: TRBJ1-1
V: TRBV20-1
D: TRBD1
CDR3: CSARTPWTGAGNTEAFF
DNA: TGCAGTGCTAGAACGCCTTGGACAGGGGCCGGTAACACTGAAGCTTTCTTT

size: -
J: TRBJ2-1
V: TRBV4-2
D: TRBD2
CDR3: CASSQSSGVDEQFF
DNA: TGTGCCAGCAGCCAGAGTAGCGGGGTCGATGAGCAGTTCTTC

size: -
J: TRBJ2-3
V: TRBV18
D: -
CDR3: CASAPTGDTQYF
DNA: TGTGCCAGCGCGCCTACAGGAGATACGCAGTATTTT

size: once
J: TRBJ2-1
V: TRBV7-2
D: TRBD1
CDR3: CASSRRQGAEQFF
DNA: TGTGCCAGCAGCCGACGACAGGGAGCCGAGCAGTTCTTC

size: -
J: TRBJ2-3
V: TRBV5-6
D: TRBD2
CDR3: CASSNGLGTDTQYF
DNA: TGTGCCAGCAGCAACGGACTAGGCACAGATACGCAGTATTTT

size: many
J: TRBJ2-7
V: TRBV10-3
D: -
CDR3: CAISESDEQYF
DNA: TGTGCCATCAGTGAGTCGGACGAGCAGTACTTC

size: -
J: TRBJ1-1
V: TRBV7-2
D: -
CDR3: CASSPDGRETAGAFF
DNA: TGTGCCAGCAGCCCTGATGGGCGAGAGACAGCAGGGGCTTTCTTT

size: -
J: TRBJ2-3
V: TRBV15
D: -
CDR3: CATSRSLGTSDTQYF
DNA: TGTGCCACCAGCAGATCCTTGGGAACTAGCGATACGCAGTATTTT

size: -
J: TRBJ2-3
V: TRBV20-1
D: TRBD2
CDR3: CSAGYLGGSLATDTQYF
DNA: TGCAGTGCTGGCTACCTGGGGGGGAGTCTGGCTACAGATACGCAGTATTTT

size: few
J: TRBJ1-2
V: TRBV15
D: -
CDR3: CATSSPPGAANYGYTF
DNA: TGTGCCACCAGCAGCCCCCCGGGGGCCGCTAACTATGGCTACACCTTC

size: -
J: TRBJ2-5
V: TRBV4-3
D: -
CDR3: CASSQDPTSETQYF
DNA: TGCGCCAGCAGCCAAGACCCAACTTCAGAGACCCAGTACTTC